Shown below are 21 T cell receptor beta chains from a single sample sequenced in a study of shared clonotypes between healthy human individuals. Terminally differentiated effector memory CD45RA+ cells were excluded by CCR7 positive selection of CD45RO-negative cells. Using immunoSEQ multiplex PCR, the repertoire was profiled, and TCRdb retains in-frame clones only, with some absent. The table shows around 1,900,000 clones, with about 94% occurring only once. Sequenced material: naive CD8+ T cells from PBMCs. The receptors shown here come from a young man in good health. Some clones in this sample may be carry-over from other donors' samples.

V is TRBV4-1 and J is TRBJ2-1; the D gene is possibly TRBD2 (5 bases). This CDR3 contains 13 residues. Germline CDR1 and CDR2: MGHRA and YSYEKL. V lost 2 bases and J lost 7, with 9 bases in between. CDR3 nucleotides: TGCGCCAGCAGCCAAACTAGTTTTAATGAGCAGTTCTTC. Encoded protein: CASSQTSFNEQFF.

The gene calls are TRBV4-3 and TRBJ1-4, with 9 positions matching TRBD1. This CDR3 is built from 14 residues. Trimming cost V 4 bases and J 8 bases; bases outside gene matches: 5. Germline CDR1 and CDR2: LGHNA and YSLEER. The CDR3 nucleotides are TGCGCCAGCAGCCTGGACAGGGGCAGAGAAAAACTGTTTTTT. As protein: CASSLDRGREKLFF.

This rearrangement joins TRBV13 to TRBJ2-7, with 8 bases fitting TRBD2. Losses at the gene ends were 5 bases for V and 0 bases for J; bases not matched to a gene: 3. The CDR3 sequence is 14 residues long. The germline gives CDR1 PRHDT, CDR2 FYEKMQ (reference sequence). CDR3 DNA sequence: TGTGCCAGCAGCCGCCGGGGGGGCTCCTACGAGCAGTACTTC. Translating gives CASSRRGGSYEQYF.

This chain connects TRBV4-1 to TRBJ1-2; the match to TRBD1 covers 7 bases. The CDR3 spans 16 residues. Germline loops: CDR1 MGHRA, CDR2 YSYEKL. Trimming at V came to 2 bases and at J to 2 bases, leaving 8 bases not matched to a gene. The CDR3 protein is CASSQTGVGANYGYTF. CDR3 sequence (DNA): TGCGCCAGCAGCCAAACAGGGGTAGGGGCAAACTATGGCTACACCTTC.

V and J are TRBV9 and TRBJ2-5; 7 bases agree with TRBD2. The CDR3 runs 16 residues. With 2 bases clipped from V and 0 bases from J, the junction kept 7 bases outside the gene matches. CDR1 is SGDLS, CDR2 YYNGEE, per germline. For the CDR3, the DNA is TGTGCCAGCAGCGTGGGGGAGGGGACGGACCAAGAGACCCAGTACTTC. Residues: CASSVGEGTDQETQYF.

The chain couples TRBV10-3 to TRBJ1-1; D unclear. V lost 4 bases to trimming and J lost 2 bases, with 14 bases between them. Per the germline V gene, CDR1 is ENHRY and CDR2 is SYGVKD. The CDR3 runs 15 residues. The CDR3 DNA reads as TGTGCCATCAGTGTGGATGAAGGGATTAACACTGAAGCTTTCTTT. Translation gives CAISVDEGINTEAFF.

The genes are TRBV5-8 and TRBJ2-1; perhaps TRBD2 as D (5 bases). V was trimmed by 0 bases and J by 7 bases, leaving 11 bases between them. This CDR3 comprises 14 residues. CDR1 SGHTS and CDR2 YDEGEE come from the germline V gene. CDR3 loop: CASSLGGLRNEQFF. Written as DNA, the CDR3 is TGTGCCAGCAGCTTGGGAGGGTTACGGAATGAGCAGTTCTTC.

The rearrangement links TRBV7-8 to TRBJ1-5; TRBD1 is a possible D gene (6 bases). Trimming stripped 4 bases from V and 9 bases from J, with 16 bases between. Germline values: CDR1 SGHVS, CDR2 FQNEAQ. This CDR3 region has 14 residues. The CDR3 DNA follows: TGTGCCAGCAGCTCACACAGGGTGGAGGGGCCCCAGCATTTT. Amino acid sequence: CASSSHRVEGPQHF.

The rearrangement uses TRBV19 and TRBJ2-7; 9 positions match TRBD1. Germline-derived CDR1 and CDR2 are LNHDA and SQIVND (reference sequence). CDR3 length: 16 residues. The V and J ends lost 5 bases and 5 bases, in that order; junction bases with no gene match: 13. The CDR3 loop is CASSGFTGTGLHEQYF. CDR3 in DNA: TGTGCCAGTAGTGGATTCACCGGGACAGGGCTCCACGAGCAGTACTTC.

The V and J genes are TRBV5-1 and TRBJ2-1; perhaps TRBD2 as D (6 bases). The CDR3 is 19 residues long. V was trimmed by 0 bases and J by 4 bases, leaving 23 bases between them. Germline-derived CDR1 and CDR2 are SGHRS and YFSETQ. The CDR3 protein is CASSLEGGRAGMSYNEQFF. CDR3 in DNA: TGCGCCAGCAGCTTGGAGGGTGGTAGGGCGGGAATGTCATACAATGAGCAGTTCTTC.

This clone was seen just once. The J gene is TRBJ1-3, the V gene TRBV5-5, with no clear D. This CDR3 comprises 16 residues. The V end was cut by 0 bases, the J end by 0 bases, with 10 bases between. Per the germline V gene, CDR1 is SGHKS and CDR2 is YYEKEE (reference sequence). The DNA of the CDR3 is TGTGCCAGCAGCTTGGGGCAGATAACCTCTGGAAACACCATATATTTT. Amino acid sequence: CASSLGQITSGNTIYF. Based on the CDR3 plus reference TRBV5-5 and TRBJ1-3, the full variable domain is DAGVTQSPTHLIKTRGQQVTLRCSPISGHKSVSWYQQVLGQGPQFIFQYYEKEERGRGNFPDRFSARQFPNYSSELNVNALLLGDSALYLCASSLGQITSGNTIYFGEGSWLTVV.

The DNA of the CDR3 is TGTGCCAGCAGGTGGGGACTAGCGAACTCCTACGAGCAGTACTTC. Its translation: CASRWGLANSYEQYF. The rearrangement joins TRBV11-2 to TRBJ2-7, with 10 bases that match TRBD2. The CDR3 is 15 residues long. V lost 6 bases and J lost 0; bases outside the gene matches: 5. Germline loops: CDR1 SGHAT, CDR2 FQNNGV.

The V and J genes are TRBV7-9 and TRBJ2-7, with 9 bases identical to TRBD1. CDR1 is SEHNR, CDR2 FQNEAQ, per germline (reference sequence). This CDR3 contains 14 residues. Losses at the gene ends were 3 bases for V and 1 base for J; bases not matched to a gene: 1. The chain's CDR3 is CASSFDRGSYEQYF. The CDR3 region has the DNA TGTGCCAGCAGCTTTGACAGGGGGTCCTACGAGCAGTACTTC.

The chain couples TRBV9 to TRBJ2-2, with TRBD2 matching over 12 bases. The CDR3 sequence is 17 residues long. Trimming at V came to 1 base and at J to 3 bases, leaving 4 bases not matched to a gene. Germline CDR1 reads SGDLS; CDR2 reads YYNGEE. The CDR3 loop is CASSVPSGRADTGELFF. The CDR3 region has the DNA TGTGCCAGCAGCGTACCTAGCGGGAGGGCGGACACCGGGGAGCTGTTTTTT.

The chain has TRBV5-1 and TRBJ2-7; 10 bases fit TRBD2. Germline loops: CDR1 SGHRS, CDR2 YFSETQ. The CDR3 consists of 15 residues. Trimming at V came to 2 bases and at J to 5 bases, leaving 7 bases not matched to a gene. The CDR3 sequence: CASSFGTSDQDEQYF. The DNA of the CDR3 is TGCGCCAGCAGCTTTGGGACTAGCGATCAGGACGAGCAGTACTTC.

V is TRBV23-1 and J is TRBJ2-3; 7 nucleotides agree with TRBD2. Being an ORF, TRBV23-1 has a function that is uncertain. This CDR3 is 15 amino acids long. V shed 2 bases, J shed 4 bases, and the junction held 6 bases outside the gene matches. The CDR3 reads CASSQNPTSSDTQYF. CDR3 nucleotide sequence: TGCGCCAGCAGTCAAAACCCGACTAGCTCAGATACGCAGTATTTT.

The chain joins TRBV4-3 to TRBJ1-2; D is ambiguous. The CDR3 contains 15 residues. Trimming took off 0 bases at V and 4 bases at J, with 12 bases between the two ends. Germline V CDR1 and CDR2: LGHNA, YSLEER. The CDR3 DNA sequence: TGCGCCAGCAGCCAAGATCTAAGGGATCGCTATGGCTACACCTTC. It translates to CASSQDLRDRYGYTF.

The V call is TRBV9, the J call TRBJ2-7; possible D gene TRBD2, 6 bases. Trimming removed 3 bases from V and 4 bases from J, with 17 bases in between. This CDR3 has 15 amino acids. Germline loops: CDR1 SGDLS, CDR2 YYNGEE. The CDR3 sequence is CASSGGLGYEYEQYF. DNA for the CDR3: TGTGCCAGCAGCGGGGGACTCGGGTACGAATACGAGCAGTACTTC.

This clone was seen just once. This rearrangement joins TRBV7-9 to TRBJ2-1; possibly TRBD2 for D (7 bases). Deletions cut 3 bases from V and 2 bases from J, with 11 bases between. Germline CDR1 and CDR2: SEHNR and FQNEAQ (reference sequence). The length of the CDR3 is 15 residues. The CDR3 region has the DNA TGTGCCAGCAGCTTGGGGGCGGGAGCCTACAATGAGCAGTTCTTC. Amino acid sequence: CASSLGAGAYNEQFF.

This chain connects TRBV28 to TRBJ2-7; tentative D call: TRBD1 (6 bases). From germline, CDR1 is MDHEN and CDR2 SYDVKM. Trimming pared 3 bases from V and 4 bases from J, leaving 16 bases between. This CDR3 has 15 amino acids. The CDR3 loop is CASSFLTGNGYEQYF. As DNA, the CDR3 is TGTGCCAGCAGTTTTTTAACAGGGAACGGATACGAGCAGTACTTC.

The gene calls are TRBV7-9 and TRBJ2-3; D perhaps matches TRBD2 (6 bases). V was clipped by 2 bases and J by 2 bases, with 14 bases between them. The CDR3 loop spans 16 amino acids. CDR1 is SEHNR, CDR2 FQNEAQ, per germline (reference sequence). CDR3 coding DNA: TGTGCCAGCAGCTTACCCGGGACTGCTACCACAGATACGCAGTATTTT. Its protein is CASSLPGTATTDTQYF.